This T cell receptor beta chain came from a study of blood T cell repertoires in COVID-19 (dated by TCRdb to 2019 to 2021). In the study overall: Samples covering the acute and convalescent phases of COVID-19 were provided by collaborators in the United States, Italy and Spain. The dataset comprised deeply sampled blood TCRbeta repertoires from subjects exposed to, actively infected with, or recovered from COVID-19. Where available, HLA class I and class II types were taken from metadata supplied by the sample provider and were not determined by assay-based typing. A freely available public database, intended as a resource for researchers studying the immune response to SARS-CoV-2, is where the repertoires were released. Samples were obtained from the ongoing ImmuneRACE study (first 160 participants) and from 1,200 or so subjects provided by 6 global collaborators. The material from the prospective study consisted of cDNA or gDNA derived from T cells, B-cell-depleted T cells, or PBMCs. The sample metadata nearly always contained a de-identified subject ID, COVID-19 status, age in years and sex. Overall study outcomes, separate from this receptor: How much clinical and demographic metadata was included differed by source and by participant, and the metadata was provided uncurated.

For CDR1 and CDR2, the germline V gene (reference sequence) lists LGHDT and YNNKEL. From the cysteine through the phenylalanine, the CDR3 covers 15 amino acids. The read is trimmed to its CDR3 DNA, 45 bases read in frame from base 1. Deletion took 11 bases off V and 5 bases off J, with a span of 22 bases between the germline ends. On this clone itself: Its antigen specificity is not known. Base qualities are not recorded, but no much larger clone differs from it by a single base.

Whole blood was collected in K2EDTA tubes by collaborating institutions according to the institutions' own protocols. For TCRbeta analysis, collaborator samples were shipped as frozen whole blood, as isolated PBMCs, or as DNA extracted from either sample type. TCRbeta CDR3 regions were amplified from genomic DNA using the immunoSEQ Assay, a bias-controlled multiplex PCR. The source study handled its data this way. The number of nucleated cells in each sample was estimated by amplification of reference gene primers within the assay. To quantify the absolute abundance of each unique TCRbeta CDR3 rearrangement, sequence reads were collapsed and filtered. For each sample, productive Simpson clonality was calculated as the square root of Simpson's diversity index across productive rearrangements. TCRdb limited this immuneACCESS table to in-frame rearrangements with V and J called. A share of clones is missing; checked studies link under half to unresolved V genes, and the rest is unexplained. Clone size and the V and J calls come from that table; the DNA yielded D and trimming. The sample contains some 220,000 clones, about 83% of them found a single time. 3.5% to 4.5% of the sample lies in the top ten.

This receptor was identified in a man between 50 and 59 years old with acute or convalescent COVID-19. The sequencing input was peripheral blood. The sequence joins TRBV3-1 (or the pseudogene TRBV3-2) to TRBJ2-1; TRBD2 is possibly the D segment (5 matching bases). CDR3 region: CAASPMVANHNEQFF. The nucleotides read TGTGCCGCCAGTCCCATGGTAGCGAACCACAATGAGCAGTTCTTC.